The rows below give T cell receptor beta chains drawn from one sample of a study of tumor and adjacent non-tumor tissue in lung cancer. TCRdb re-derived calls from the multiplex PCR reads in MiXCR, one entry per CDR3 protein. The data show around 70,000 distinct CDR3 sequences, around three quarters seen once. Sequencing was performed on lung tumor tissue. These receptors were obtained from a man aged 60 to 75 with non-small cell lung cancer. The CDR3 runs from the conserved cysteine through the conserved F or W. A D gene is named only where the DNA matches it firmly. For some rows the clone size is stated as once, few or many, or as a class when expanded; others skip it.

TRBD1	-	TRBV11-2	TRBJ1-1	CASRGQMNTEYFF	TGTGCCAGCAGGGGACAGATGAACACTGAATATTTCTTT
TRBD2	-	TRBV12-3/TRBV12-4	TRBJ2-2	CAGSSGLAVWELFF	TGTGCCGGCAGTTCAGGACTAGCGGTCTGGGAGCTGTTTTTT
-	many	TRBV6-5	TRBJ2-2	CASRASRVPGELFF	TGTGCCAGCAGAGCCTCCAGGGTCCCCGGGGAGCTGTTTTTT
-	-	TRBV20-1	TRBJ2-1	CSGAGTLNDEQFF	TGTAGTGGGGCGGGAACACTAAACGATGAGCAGTTCTTC
-	many	TRBV6-6	TRBJ2-1	CATCPGGNEQFF	TGTGCCACCTGCCCCGGAGGGAATGAGCAGTTCTTC
TRBD1	-	TRBV23-1	TRBJ1-5	CASSRAKRGRKGIPQHF	TGCGCCAGCAGTCGGGCAAAAAGGGGGCGAAAGGGTATACCCCAGCATTTT
-	-	TRBV29-1	TRBJ2-7	CSVYTGNSSCEQYF	TGCAGCGTATACACCGGGAATAGTAGCTGCGAGCAGTACTTC
-	-	TRBV29-1	TRBJ2-5	CSASHSYRETQYF	TGCAGCGCCTCGCACAGCTACCGCGAGACCCAATACTTC
-	-	TRBV6-5	TRBJ1-1	CANSYLIWNTEAFF	TGTGCCAACAGCTACTTGATCTGGAACACTGAAGCTTTCTTT
-	-	TRBV11-2	TRBJ2-1	CTSRSQTSAEQLF	TGTACCAGCAGATCCCAAACGAGTGCCGAGCAGCTCTTC
TRBD2	-	TRBV20-1	TRBJ2-7	CSARDFLADSYEQYF	TGCAGTGCTAGAGATTTCCTAGCGGACTCATACGAGCAGTACTTC
TRBD1	-	TRBV12-3/TRBV12-4	TRBJ1-5	CASCPTGSHQPQHF	TGTGCCAGCTGTCCGACAGGGAGCCATCAGCCCCAGCATTTT
-	-	TRBV6-5	TRBJ2-2	CASRGSLNTEELFF	TGTGCCAGCCGGGGCTCGTTGAACACCGAGGAGTTGTTTTTT
-	-	TRBV20-1	TRBJ2-5	CTARAEAFGETQYF	TGCACTGCTAGAGCGGAAGCATTTGGAGAGACACAGTACTTC
-	-	TRBV24-1	TRBJ2-6	CATAPNKESGTNVLTF	TGTGCCACCGCGCCGAACAAGGAGTCTGGGACCAACGTTCTGACTTTC
TRBD1	-	TRBV11-2	TRBJ2-1	CASSFDRGRDEQFF	TGTGCCAGCAGCTTCGACAGGGGTAGGGATGAGCAGTTCTTC
-	-	TRBV20-1	TRBJ2-3	CSALNSGLSTDTQYF	TGCAGTGCTCTGAATAGCGGACTCAGCACAGATACGCAGTATTTT
-	medium-sized	TRBV29-1	TRBJ2-7	CSVEGGREQYF	TGCAGCGTTGAAGGAGGGAGGGAGCAGTACTTC
TRBD2	many	TRBV28	TRBJ2-3	CASSFWTSGRTDTQYF	TGTGCCAGCAGTTTTTGGACTAGCGGGAGGACAGATACGCAGTATTTT
-	-	TRBV6-1	TRBJ2-7	CATSGDNYEQYF	TGTGCCACCAGTGGGGACAACTATGAGCAGTACTTC